The rows below give T cell receptor beta chains drawn from one sample of a study of blood T cell repertoires in COVID-19. TCRdb's copy holds only in-frame clones and misses some; the assay was immunoSEQ multiplex PCR. Of 85,000 to 120,000 clones listed, 70% to 80% were seen once; the top ten hold 5% to 7.5%. The source material was peripheral blood. Receptor source: a man of 80 years or more with COVID-19, enrolled during active disease. CDR3s include the opening cysteine and the closing phenylalanine or tryptophan. The D gene is left open where the match is weak. Clone size is not always given. Where it is, it says once, few, many or a class for expanded clones.

D gene	clone size	V gene	J gene	CDR3 protein	CDR3 DNA
-	-	TRBV5-1	TRBJ2-5	CASSSGQLGGLQETQYF	TGCGCCAGCAGCTCGGGACAGTTAGGGGGGCTCCAAGAGACCCAGTACTTC
TRBD2	-	TRBV29-1	TRBJ2-3	CSGRLALGTDTQYF	TGCAGCGGGCGACTAGCGCTTGGCACAGATACGCAGTATTTT
-	-	TRBV28	TRBJ1-1	CASSFEYKEAFF	TGTGCCAGCAGTTTCGAGTATAAGGAAGCTTTCTTT
-	-	TRBV28	TRBJ2-7	CASSKIRDKPRREQYF	TGTGCCAGCAGTAAAATCCGGGACAAACCAAGACGGGAGCAGTACTTC
TRBD2	once	TRBV11-2	TRBJ2-5	CASSSGSSGIETQYF	TGTGCCAGCAGCTCGGGTTCAAGCGGGATAGAGACCCAGTACTTC
-	-	TRBV28	TRBJ2-7	CASSQVSYGQYF	TGTGCCAGCAGTCAGGTCTCGTACGGGCAGTACTTC
-	-	TRBV9	TRBJ2-3	CASSVVTGSSTDTQYF	TGTGCCAGCAGCGTCGTTACCGGTTCTAGCACAGATACGCAGTATTTT
TRBD1	once	TRBV27	TRBJ2-2	CASSLWGQPTGELFF	TGTGCCAGCAGTTTATGGGGACAGCCAACCGGGGAGCTGTTTTTT
TRBD2	-	TRBV29-1	TRBJ2-2	CSVVLAGGIGGELFF	TGCAGCGTTGTACTAGCGGGAGGGATCGGCGGGGAGCTGTTTTTT
-	-	TRBV7-9	TRBJ1-1	CASSYPHSGPMNTEAFF	TGTGCCAGCAGCTACCCTCATTCGGGTCCAATGAACACTGAAGCTTTCTTT
TRBD1	few	TRBV6-2/TRBV6-3	TRBJ1-5	CASSLDRGVSNQPQHF	TGTGCCAGCAGCTTAGACAGGGGAGTAAGCAATCAGCCCCAGCATTTT
-	-	TRBV2	TRBJ2-7	CASSDRPYEQYF	TGTGCCAGCAGTGACAGGCCCTACGAGCAGTACTTC
TRBD1	-	TRBV6-5	TRBJ1-1	CASSYGTGLNTEAFF	TGTGCCAGCAGTTACGGGACAGGGCTAAACACTGAAGCTTTCTTT
-	few	TRBV30	TRBJ1-1	CAWSGQHFNTEAFF	TGTGCCTGGAGTGGACAGCATTTTAACACTGAAGCTTTCTTT
TRBD2	-	TRBV11-3	TRBJ2-1	CASSTRAGNNEQFF	TGTGCCAGCAGCACCCGAGCGGGGAACAATGAGCAGTTCTTC
-	-	TRBV4-2	TRBJ1-3	CASSQDNLSGNTIYF	TGTGCCAGCAGCCAAGATAATCTCTCTGGAAACACCATATATTTT
-	-	TRBV9	TRBJ2-1	CASSRGTSRNNEQFF	TGTGCCAGCAGCCGGGGGACCTCACGAAACAATGAGCAGTTCTTC
TRBD1	few	TRBV7-9	TRBJ1-3	CASSRRGHSGNTIYF	TGTGCCAGCAGCCGGAGGGGGCACTCTGGAAACACCATATATTTT
TRBD1	-	TRBV4-1	TRBJ1-2	CASSQGDRARSGYTF	TGCGCCAGCAGCCAAGGGGACAGGGCTAGGAGTGGCTACACCTTC
-	-	TRBV13	TRBJ2-3	CASSLGRGTDTQYF	TGTGCCAGCAGCTTGGGCAGGGGCACAGATACGCAGTATTTT
-	-	TRBV21-1	TRBJ1-4	CASSKVVAEVNEKLFF	TGTGCCAGCAGCAAAGTTGTCGCAGAAGTTAATGAAAAACTGTTTTTT
-	-	TRBV28	TRBJ1-2	CASSFFGTPVAPTF	TGTGCCAGCAGTTTTTTTGGGACACCTGTAGCTCCCACCTTC
TRBD2	-	TRBV28	TRBJ2-3	CASSLGLAGYNTQYF	TGTGCCAGCAGTTTGGGACTAGCGGGATACAATACGCAGTATTTT
TRBD1	-	TRBV5-1	TRBJ1-1	CASSSGTVYGNTEAFF	TGCGCCAGCAGCTCCGGGACAGTGTATGGGAACACTGAAGCTTTCTTT
TRBD1	-	TRBV29-1	TRBJ2-7	CSGGQGAYEQYF	TGCAGCGGGGGACAGGGGGCGTACGAGCAGTACTTC
TRBD1	few	TRBV7-2	TRBJ1-6	CASSLTGGSSPLHF	TGTGCCAGCAGCCTAACAGGGGGCTCTTCACCCCTCCACTTT
TRBD2	-	TRBV9	TRBJ2-1	CASSATGTSGSGNEQFF	TGTGCCAGCAGCGCGACTGGGACTAGCGGGAGTGGTAATGAGCAGTTCTTC
TRBD1	-	TRBV10-3	TRBJ1-5	CAITGGSNQPQHF	TGTGCCATCACAGGGGGAAGTAATCAGCCCCAGCATTTT
TRBD1	few	TRBV2	TRBJ2-3	CASSEQGEGLTDTQYF	TGTGCCAGCAGTGAACAGGGGGAAGGCCTAACAGATACGCAGTATTTT
-	-	TRBV15	TRBJ2-1	CATSISQLAGRREQFF	TGTGCCACCAGCATTTCTCAGTTGGCAGGTAGGAGGGAGCAGTTCTTC
TRBD1	-	TRBV24-1	TRBJ2-7	CATASHGTGEYEQYF	TGTGCCACGGCTTCCCACGGGACAGGGGAATACGAGCAGTACTTC
TRBD1	-	TRBV5-1	TRBJ1-6	CASSGQGASSYNSPLHF	TGCGCCAGCAGCGGACAGGGGGCAAGCTCCTATAATTCACCCCTCCACTTT
TRBD1	-	TRBV7-9	TRBJ1-2	CASSPGQGGIGGYTF	TGTGCCAGCAGCCCCGGACAGGGCGGAATAGGTGGCTACACCTTC
TRBD2	-	TRBV5-1	TRBJ2-1	CASRPTGTRLNEQFF	TGCGCCAGCAGGCCAACCGGGACTAGGCTGAATGAGCAGTTCTTC
-	once	TRBV11-2	TRBJ2-1	CASSLLVGVPNEQFF	TGTGCCAGCAGCTTACTTGTGGGAGTCCCCAATGAGCAGTTCTTC
-	-	TRBV2	TRBJ1-5	CASSDPREGGNQPQHF	TGTGCCAGCAGTGATCCCAGGGAGGGGGGCAATCAGCCCCAGCATTTT
TRBD1	-	TRBV9	TRBJ1-1	CASSPRDRVATEAFF	TGTGCCAGCAGCCCTAGGGACAGGGTAGCCACTGAAGCTTTCTTT
TRBD2	once	TRBV4-2	TRBJ2-3	CASRGEAGGYSTDTQYF	TGTGCCAGCAGGGGGGAAGCGGGAGGGTACTCGACAGATACGCAGTATTTT
-	-	TRBV5-6	TRBJ1-3	CASSLAVVRSGNTIYF	TGTGCCAGCAGCTTGGCCGTCGTCCGCTCTGGAAACACCATATATTTT
-	-	TRBV5-1	TRBJ1-1	CASSFTGNRITEAFF	TGCGCCAGCAGCTTTACAGGGAATCGGATCACTGAAGCTTTCTTT
-	medium-sized	TRBV5-5	TRBJ1-1	CASSFRGGGTEAFF	TGTGCCAGCAGCTTCCGGGGAGGCGGCACTGAAGCTTTCTTT
TRBD1	once	TRBV18	TRBJ1-1	CASSLQGGDNTEAFF	TGTGCCAGCTCATTACAGGGGGGGGACAACACTGAAGCTTTCTTT
-	-	TRBV29-1	TRBJ1-2	CSAGMTYGYTF	TGCAGCGCCGGGATGACTTATGGCTACACCTTC
TRBD1	few	TRBV10-1	TRBJ1-6	CASSLDRGDSPLHF	TGCGCCAGCAGCTTGGACAGGGGCGATTCACCCCTCCACTTT
-	-	TRBV28	TRBJ2-2	CASRQISGDTGELFF	TGTGCCAGCAGACAGATCTCCGGGGACACCGGGGAGCTGTTTTTT
TRBD1	-	TRBV5-1	TRBJ2-3	CASSFGQGARDTQYF	TGCGCCAGCAGCTTTGGGCAGGGGGCGCGTGATACGCAGTATTTT
-	few	TRBV28	TRBJ1-6	CASGMNEGSYNSPLHF	TGTGCCAGCGGCATGAACGAGGGCTCCTATAATTCACCCCTCCACTTT
-	-	TRBV27	TRBJ2-2	CASSLMAGSNTGELFF	TGTGCCAGCAGTTTGATGGCGGGGTCGAACACCGGGGAGCTGTTTTTT
-	few	TRBV6-5	TRBJ1-5	CASSYSRDSNQPQHF	TGTGCCAGCAGTTACTCGAGGGATAGCAATCAGCCCCAGCATTTT
-	-	TRBV28	TRBJ2-7	CASSAPGSYEQYF	TGTGCCAGCAGTGCGCCGGGGTCCTACGAGCAGTACTTC
-	-	TRBV28	TRBJ2-7	CASLAGQATSEQYF	TGTGCCAGTCTAGCGGGACAGGCAACCTCCGAGCAGTACTTC
-	few	TRBV5-4	TRBJ2-7	CASSRTNVEQYF	TGTGCCAGCAGCCGAACTAACGTCGAGCAGTACTTC
TRBD1	-	TRBV28	TRBJ2-3	CACSTGAITDTQYF	TGTGCCTGTTCGACAGGGGCCATCACAGATACGCAGTATTTT
TRBD2	-	TRBV11-2	TRBJ2-5	CASSFSGRAETQYF	TGTGCCAGCAGCTTCAGCGGGAGGGCTGAGACCCAGTACTTC
-	-	TRBV6-2/TRBV6-3	TRBJ1-5	CASSSHRVPNQPQHF	TGTGCCAGCAGTTCACACCGGGTCCCTAATCAGCCCCAGCATTTT
-	-	TRBV6-5	TRBJ2-1	CASRSPGSNEQFF	TGTGCCAGCAGGTCACCGGGATCCAATGAGCAGTTCTTC
TRBD2	once	TRBV6-1	TRBJ2-5	CASSDPPYAGGLEETQYF	TGTGCCAGCAGTGACCCCCCTTACGCGGGAGGCCTGGAAGAGACCCAGTACTTC
-	-	TRBV29-1	TRBJ2-6	CSVQGFGSGANVLTF	TGCAGCGTTCAGGGTTTCGGCTCTGGGGCCAACGTCCTGACTTTC